The next 30 T cell receptor beta chains were all read from a single sample in a study of spatial heterogeneity in lung cancer. The time point: sample taken at primary tumor resection. No antigen has been assigned to these receptors. The study, taken as a whole, reports: Counts of expanded alpha and beta TCRs within tumors tracked the tumor nonsynonymous mutation count.

TCRdb called the 5' RACE reads again in MiXCR, with one record for every CDR3 protein. Among roughly 2,800 distinct CDR3 sequences, 11% were seen once, and the ten largest hold 7% to 9%. This sample comprised lung tumor tissue, obtained at surgery. All receptors derive from a female donor with early-stage non-small cell lung cancer.

This clonotype has only a few counts. The chain joins TRBV11-2 to TRBJ1-4; unclear D gene. Trimming shortened V by 2 bases and J by 8 bases, and 12 bases separated the two germline ends. Germline values: CDR1 SGHAT, CDR2 FQNNGV. This CDR3 is built from 14 residues. The CDR3: CASSLPHGPEKLFF. CDR3 bases: TGTGCCAGCAGCTTACCCCACGGGCCAGAAAAACTGTTTTTT.

This clonotype is categorized as medium-sized. This chain links TRBV7-2 with TRBJ2-3; possible D gene TRBD1, 5 bases. Deletions cut 1 base from V and 5 bases from J, with 13 bases between. This CDR3 has 15 residues. The germline gives CDR1 SGHTA, CDR2 FQGNSA. The CDR3 nucleotides are TGTGCCAGCAGCTTAGTATCAGGGAAAGGAGATACGCAGTATTTT. Translating it yields CASSLVSGKGDTQYF.

This clonotype was observed at least ten times. V and J are TRBV27 and TRBJ2-7, with 10 bases aligning to TRBD1. This CDR3 comprises 15 residues. Trimming at V came to 0 bases and at J to 3 bases, leaving 2 bases not matched to a gene. Germline V gives CDR1 MNHEY, CDR2 SMNVEV (reference sequence). The CDR3 reads CASSLSGQGDYEQYF. Here the CDR3 DNA reads TGTGCCAGCAGTTTATCCGGACAGGGGGACTACGAGCAGTACTTC.

This clonotype was seen many times. V and J are TRBV29-1 and TRBJ2-3; 9 bases are a match to TRBD2. Germline V gene sequence: CDR1 SQVTM, CDR2 ANQGSEA. Trimming removed 3 bases from V and 5 bases from J; junction bases left unmatched: 3. The CDR3 covers 13 residues. The CDR3, as DNA: TGCAGCGTTGAGGCGGGAGGGGGAGATACGCAGTATTTT. Its protein product is CSVEAGGGDTQYF.

This clonotype is medium-sized by share. The CDR3 coding sequence is TGTGCCAGCATGGGACTCCCAATTGAGGAGCAGTACTTC. It yields the protein CASMGLPIEEQYF. V usage is TRBV2 and J usage is TRBJ2-7, with TRBD2 as a possible D gene (6 bases). The CDR3 runs 13 residues. Germline lookup yields CDR1 SNHLY and CDR2 FYNNEI. The V and J ends lost 7 bases and 7 bases respectively, with 17 bases between them.

Within the sample, this clonotype is medium-sized (0.01 to 0.1%). This chain links TRBV6-5 with TRBJ2-1; 10 positions match TRBD1. V lost 7 bases and J lost 3; bases outside the gene matches: 6. The CDR3 extends over 15 amino acids. Germline V lookup: CDR1 MNHEY, CDR2 SVGAGI. In DNA, the CDR3 is TGTGCCAGCAACAGCCGGACAGGGGGCTACAATGAGCAGTTCTTC. This translates into CASNSRTGGYNEQFF.

This clonotype came up a few times. This chain joins TRBV5-6 and TRBJ2-1; 13 nucleotides match TRBD2. The CDR3 length is 15 residues. The trim removed 4 bases at V and 9 bases at J, leaving 7 bases unmatched. Germline loops: CDR1 SGHDT, CDR2 YYEEEE. The CDR3 loop is CASSTTSGRPGEQFF. The DNA of the CDR3 is TGTGCCAGCAGCACGACTAGCGGGAGGCCGGGTGAGCAGTTCTTC.

Sample share makes this clonotype medium-sized. The CDR3 nucleotides read TGTGCCAGCAGCTTAGAAACAGGGGGTTTTTCTGAAGCTTTCTTT. This sequence encodes CASSLETGGFSEAFF. The V gene is TRBV7-2, the J gene TRBJ1-1; 8 bases map to TRBD1. Germline V gene lookup returns CDR1 SGHTA and CDR2 FQGNSA. J lost 6 bases, V lost 1 base, and 7 bases had no gene match. This CDR3 contains 15 residues.

The sample holds a few counts of this clonotype. This sequence joins TRBV29-1 and TRBJ1-1; maybe TRBD1 (5 bases). This CDR3 spans 13 amino acids. Germline V gene lookup returns CDR1 SQVTM and CDR2 ANQGSEA. Trimming removed 7 bases at V and 1 base at J, with 13 bases between. CDR3 protein: CSAPGGANTEAFF. DNA of the CDR3: TGCAGCGCCCCAGGAGGGGCGAACACTGAAGCTTTCTTT. The full variable domain, with the rest looked up from reference TRBV29-1 and TRBJ1-1, is SAVISQKPSRDICQRGTSLTIQCQVDSQVTMMFWYRQQPGQSLTLIATANQGSEATYESGFVIDKFPISRPNLTFSTLTVSNMSPEDSSIYLCSAPGGANTEAFFGQGTRLTVV.

Judged by abundance, this clonotype is medium-sized (0.01 to 0.1%). V is TRBV7-2 and J is TRBJ2-5; tentatively, D is TRBD2 (7 bases). Per the germline V gene, CDR1 is SGHTA and CDR2 is FQGNSA. The CDR3 consists of 16 residues. V was trimmed by 5 bases and J by 5 bases, leaving 21 bases between them. The CDR3 loop reads CASSPRGRGAGETQYF. The DNA for the CDR3 is TGTGCCAGCAGCCCCCGGGGTCGGGGGGCAGGGGAGACCCAGTACTTC.

This clonotype is deemed medium-sized. Here the CDR3 DNA reads TGTGCCAGCAGCTTTAGCGGCTCTGGGGCCAACGTCCTGACTTTC. Its protein product is CASSFSGSGANVLTF. The chain employs TRBV7-2 and TRBJ2-6, with a tentative D call TRBD2 (6 bases). Trimming removed 3 bases from V and 0 bases from J, with 6 bases in between. CDR1 and CDR2 from the germline V gene are SGHTA and FQGNSA. There are 15 residues in the CDR3.

This clonotype is medium-sized. V and J are TRBV6-2 or TRBV6-3 and TRBJ2-7; possible D gene TRBD2, 5 bases. CDR3 length: 12 amino acids. The V end was cut by 2 bases, the J end by 4 bases, with 6 bases between. In germline, CDR1 is MNHEY, CDR2 SVGEGT. Here the CDR3 DNA reads TGTGCCAGCAGTTACGCGGGTTACGAGCAGTACTTC. It is translated as CASSYAGYEQYF.

The rearrangement uses TRBV9 and TRBJ1-4; D gene uncertain. V shed 0 bases and J shed 0 bases, with 9 bases lying between them. The CDR3 is made up of 16 amino acids. Germline values: CDR1 SGDLS, CDR2 YYNGEE. The CDR3 nucleotides read TGTGCCAGCAGCGTAGAAGGAACGGCAACTAATGAAAAACTGTTTTTT. It is translated as CASSVEGTATNEKLFF.

This chain connects TRBV7-3 to TRBJ2-1, with D maybe TRBD2 (5 bases). Germline V gene data show CDR1 as SGHTA and CDR2 as FQGTGA. This CDR3 spans 15 amino acids. V was clipped by 5 bases and J by 0 bases, with 11 bases between them. The CDR3 DNA reads TGTGCCAGCAGCGCCCGAGGAGGCTCCTACAATGAGCAGTTCTTC. Translated, it gives CASSARGGSYNEQFF.

Only a few counts were recorded for this clonotype. The chain recombines TRBV20-1 with TRBJ2-2; perhaps TRBD1 as D (6 bases). Germline V gene data show CDR1 as DFQATT and CDR2 as SNEGSKA (reference sequence). This CDR3 spans 14 amino acids. The V gene lost 0 bases and the J gene lost 5 bases, with 10 bases spanning the gap. CDR3 residues: CSARDRGRTGELFF. DNA for the CDR3: TGCAGTGCTAGAGACAGGGGACGGACCGGGGAGCTGTTTTTT.

This clonotype is judged large. This chain links TRBV10-3 with TRBJ2-3; D is possibly TRBD1 or TRBD2 (5 bases each). Between the trimmed V and J ends, which lost 6 bases and 7 bases, there was a span of 17 bases. CDR3 length equals 14 residues. CDR1 ENHRY and CDR2 SYGVKD come from the germline V gene. CDR3 coding DNA: TGTGCCATCAGGGGGGACGGCTCAACTTATACGCAGTATTTT. This translates into CAIRGDGSTYTQYF.

This clonotype is medium-sized by share. This chain links TRBV4-3 with TRBJ1-2, with D uncertain. Trimming cost V 1 base and J 3 bases, with 9 bases left between them. Per the germline V gene, CDR1 is LGHNA and CDR2 is YSLEER. This CDR3 is 14 amino acids long. CDR3 DNA sequence: TGCGCCAGCAGCCAAGGCCTCAGAGACTATGGCTACACCTTC. As protein: CASSQGLRDYGYTF.

This clonotype is labeled as medium-sized. The rearrangement links TRBV29-1 to TRBJ2-7; 9 bases line up with TRBD2. The J segment lost 0 bases and the V segment lost 3 bases, leaving 3 bases of the junction unmatched. The CDR3 contains 14 residues. Germline CDR1 SQVTM, CDR2 ANQGSEA. The CDR3 bases are TGCAGCGTTGATATTAGCGGGAGCTCCTACGAGCAGTACTTC. Its protein is CSVDISGSSYEQYF.

The genes are TRBV6-5 and TRBJ2-3; the D call may be TRBD1 or TRBD2 (6 bases each). The germline V gene encodes CDR1 MNHEY and CDR2 SVGAGI. Trimming stripped 2 bases from V and 2 bases from J, with 11 bases between. There are 15 residues in the CDR3. As DNA, the CDR3 is TGTGCCAGCAGTTACGCGGGACAATTCACAGATACGCAGTATTTT. Encoded protein: CASSYAGQFTDTQYF.

In its sample, this clonotype ranks as large. V gene TRBV7-8 combines with J gene TRBJ1-2; 8 bases are shared with TRBD1. The germline CDR1 and CDR2 sequences are SGHVS and FQNEAQ. V gave up 5 bases and J gave up 3 bases; unmatched junction bases: 2. The CDR3 contains 13 residues. CDR3 amino acids: CASSADRDYGYTF. DNA of the CDR3: TGTGCCAGCAGCGCGGACAGGGACTATGGCTACACCTTC.

This clonotype ranks as medium-sized (0.01 to 0.1%). This chain joins TRBV12-3 or TRBV12-4 and TRBJ2-7; D possibly corresponds to TRBD1 (5 bases). This CDR3 is built from 11 residues. Trimming removed 3 bases from V and 6 bases from J, with 6 bases in between. The chain's CDR3 is CASSFGAEQYV. CDR3 sequence (DNA): TGTGCCAGCAGTTTTGGGGCCGAGCAGTACGTC.

This clonotype qualifies as medium-sized. Relative to the germline gene, one junction end is altered; a read error may explain this. This chain uses TRBV7-7 with TRBJ2-1; possibly TRBD1 for D (5 bases). This CDR3 is built from 14 residues. In germline, CDR1 is SSHAT, CDR2 FNYEAQ (reference sequence). CDR3 sequence reads: CASSPGPSVNEQFF. CDR3 bases: TGTGCTAGCAGTCCAGGGCCTTCAGTCAATGAGCAGTTCTTC.

Within the sample, this clonotype is medium-sized. This sequence joins TRBV6-1 and TRBJ2-7, with a possible D match to TRBD2 (5 bases). Looked up from germline, CDR1 is MNHNS and CDR2 is SASEGT. There are 13 residues in the CDR3. V shed 6 bases and J shed 3 bases, with 12 bases lying between them. The CDR3 loop reads CASREAQSYEQYF. The CDR3 DNA sequence: TGTGCCAGCAGGGAGGCACAGAGCTACGAGCAGTACTTC.

This clonotype is medium-sized (0.01 to 0.1%) within its sample. The chain combines TRBV27 with TRBJ2-7; D is possibly TRBD1 (5 bases). Trimming took 4 bases from V and 4 from J, leaving 20 bases between them. The CDR3 covers 16 residues. Germline CDR1 and CDR2: MNHEY and SMNVEV (reference sequence). For the CDR3, the DNA is TGTGCCAGCAGTTCAGGGTCCGGTTTAGTTAAGTACGAGCAGTACTTC. Translating gives CASSSGSGLVKYEQYF.

This chain joins TRBV6-1 and TRBJ2-1, with 7 bases fitting TRBD2. The CDR3 extends over 14 amino acids. Germline CDR1 and CDR2: MNHNS and SASEGT. Trimming at V came to 7 bases and at J to 2 bases, leaving 5 bases not matched to a gene. The CDR3 reads CASKRTSAYNEQFF. For the CDR3, the DNA is TGTGCCAGCAAGAGAACTAGCGCCTACAATGAGCAGTTCTTC.

Relative to its sample, this clonotype is large. V gene TRBV7-6 combines with J gene TRBJ2-1; perhaps TRBD2 as D (5 bases). CDR1 and CDR2 from the germline V gene are SGHVS and FNYEAQ. CDR3 length: 15 residues. V shed 2 bases and J shed 0 bases, with 8 bases lying between them. The CDR3 coding sequence is TGTGCCAGCAGCTTACAGCGGAACTCCTACAATGAGCAGTTCTTC. As protein: CASSLQRNSYNEQFF.

By share, this clonotype counts as medium-sized (0.01 to 0.1%). The rearrangement uses TRBV4-3 and TRBJ2-3; no clear D gene. Per the germline V gene, CDR1 is LGHNA and CDR2 is YSLEER. The CDR3 runs 15 residues. Trimming stripped 2 bases from V and 0 bases from J, with 9 bases between. The CDR3 is CASSQTRQSTDTQYF. CDR3 nucleotide sequence: TGCGCCAGCAGCCAAACGCGCCAGAGCACAGATACGCAGTATTTT.

This clonotype was seen more than once but under ten times. The chain couples TRBV6-6 to TRBJ1-1; 8 positions agree with TRBD1. After removal of 4 bases from V and 2 bases from J, the junction contained 9 bases not matched to a gene. This CDR3 is built from 16 residues. The germline V gene has CDR1 MNHNY and CDR2 SVGAGI (reference sequence). The CDR3 DNA is TGTGCCAGCAGTTTTTCCGGGGACAGGTATAACACTGAAGCTTTCTTT. Encoded protein: CASSFSGDRYNTEAFF.

In its sample, this clonotype was seen once. This sequence joins TRBV27 and TRBJ2-7, with TRBD1 as a possible D gene (5 bases). V lost 6 bases and J lost 2, with 20 bases in between. This CDR3 contains 16 residues. Per germline, CDR1 MNHEY and CDR2 SMNVEV (reference sequence). The CDR3 reads CASRPAIQTVTYEQYF. The CDR3 DNA sequence: TGTGCCAGCAGGCCCGCTATCCAGACAGTTACCTACGAGCAGTACTTC.

The chain couples TRBV7-9 to TRBJ1-6, with TRBD1 matching over 8 bases. The CDR3 has 14 amino acids. With V trimmed by 5 bases and J by 10 bases, 7 bases remained unmatched. CDR1 is SEHNR, CDR2 FQNEAQ, per germline (reference sequence). As DNA, the CDR3 is TGTGCCAGCAGCGTTGGACAGGGAAAATCACCCCTCCACTTT. Protein product: CASSVGQGKSPLHF.